One sample yielded the 27 T cell receptor beta chains listed below, sequenced in a study of shared clonotypes between healthy human individuals. The table came from immunoSEQ multiplex PCR; TCRdb's copy has only in-frame clones and leaves some out. The sample lists roughly 450,000 clones, 70% to 80% occurring once. The sequencing sample was made of PBMCs. These TCRs come from a woman between 35 and 50 years old in good health. Some clones in this sample may be carry-over from other donors' samples.

Regarding this clone: Other DNA variants within this sample encode the same CDR3. This chain links TRBV5-1 with TRBJ2-5, with 7 nucleotides matching TRBD2. The J segment lost 3 bases and the V segment lost 2 bases, leaving 1 base of the junction unmatched. Germline V gives CDR1 SGHRS, CDR2 YFSETQ. The CDR3 loop spans 13 amino acids. The chain's CDR3 is CASSFAGEETQYF. The CDR3, as DNA: TGCGCCAGCAGCTTCGCGGGAGAAGAGACCCAGTACTTC.

This rearrangement joins TRBV30 to TRBJ1-6; 12 bases align to TRBD1. The CDR3 is 15 residues long. V was pared by 3 bases and J by 7 bases, with 4 bases of the junction left unmatched. The germline V gene encodes CDR1 GTSNPN and CDR2 SVGIG (reference sequence). The CDR3 DNA reads as TGTGCCTGGAGAGGGACAGGGGGCGCGAATTCACCCCTCCACTTT. It codes for CAWRGTGGANSPLHF.

The chain is built from TRBV5-6 and TRBJ2-3, with D possibly being TRBD1 or TRBD2 (5 bases each). The germline V and J ends were trimmed by 1 base and 6 bases, with 21 bases remaining between them. Germline assignment: CDR1 SGHDT and CDR2 YYEEEE. This CDR3 is 17 amino acids long. The chain's CDR3 is CASSLFPLVGGGDTQYF. The CDR3 nucleotides read TGTGCCAGCAGCTTGTTCCCGCTAGTTGGGGGTGGGGATACGCAGTATTTT.

The rearrangement links TRBV7-3 to TRBJ2-5; 7 bases are shared with TRBD2. J was trimmed by 1 base and V by 5 bases; bases with no gene match: 4. The CDR3 runs 14 residues. The V gene's germline CDR1 is SGHTA and CDR2 FQGTGA. CDR3 residues: CASSAAGPQETQYF. CDR3 DNA: TGTGCCAGCAGCGCAGCGGGGCCCCAAGAGACCCAGTACTTC.

J is TRBJ2-1 and V is TRBV2, with D uncertain. CDR1 and CDR2 (germline): SNHLY, FYNNEI. V was cut by 11 bases and J by 13 bases, with 21 bases left in between. The CDR3 is 12 residues long. The CDR3 nucleotides read TGTGCCGGGAATCCTACAATGAGCCCCCAGTTCTTC. Translation gives CAGNPTMSPQFF. The full variable domain, its missing parts supplied by reference TRBV2 and TRBJ2-1, is EPEVTQTPSHQVTQMGQEVILRCVPISNHLYFYWYRQILGQKVEFLVSFYNNEISEKSEIFDDQFSVERPDGSNFTLKIRSTKLEDSAMYFCAGNPTMSPQFFGPGTRLTVL.

The J gene is TRBJ1-1, the V gene TRBV19; D is ambiguous. The CDR3 sequence is 14 residues long. Trimming took off 7 bases at V and 1 base at J, with 13 bases between the two ends. The germline V gene has CDR1 LNHDA and CDR2 SQIVND (reference sequence). Written as DNA, the CDR3 is TGTGCCAGTAATCGAGGGCCGGAGAACACTGAAGCTTTCTTT. Amino acids: CASNRGPENTEAFF.

The chain is built from TRBV2 and TRBJ2-5; D may match TRBD1 or TRBD2 (6 bases each). V lost 6 bases and J 2 bases, leaving 13 bases between the germline ends. The CDR3 is 14 residues long. The germline V gene has CDR1 SNHLY and CDR2 FYNNEI. In DNA form, the CDR3 reads TGTGCCAGCAGGAAGGGGGGAGCACAAGAGACCCAGTACTTC. Its translation is CASRKGGAQETQYF. Looking up the rest from reference TRBV2 and TRBJ2-5 gives the full variable domain: EPEVTQTPSHQVTQMGQEVILRCVPISNHLYFYWYRQILGQKVEFLVSFYNNEISEKSEIFDDQFSVERPDGSNFTLKIRSTKLEDSAMYFCASRKGGAQETQYFGPGTRLLVL.

V is TRBV9 and J is TRBJ2-1, with 7 bases fitting TRBD2. With 3 bases clipped from V and 0 bases from J, the junction kept 6 bases outside the gene matches. The CDR3 totals 16 residues. The germline V gene encodes CDR1 SGDLS and CDR2 YYNGEE. The CDR3 region has the DNA TGTGCCAGCAGCGCGCCGGGACTACCCTCCTACAATGAGCAGTTCTTC. It translates to CASSAPGLPSYNEQFF.

The chain uses TRBV30 and TRBJ2-5, with D unresolved. The end of the DNA is better explained by TRBJ2-7, so the J call may be wrong. The germline V gene has CDR1 GTSNPN and CDR2 SVGIG (reference sequence). The CDR3 is 12 amino acids. The CDR3 nucleotides read TGTGCCTGGAGTGTAAGGGAATACGAGCAGTACTTC. Translating gives CAWSVREYEQYF.

This chain joins TRBV19 and TRBJ1-3; D ambiguous. CDR3 length: 14 amino acids. Trimming removed 6 bases at V and 0 bases at J, with 9 bases between. Per the germline V gene, CDR1 is LNHDA and CDR2 is SQIVND (reference sequence). CDR3 protein: CASSDTSSGNTIYF. CDR3 bases: TGTGCCAGTAGCGACACGAGCTCTGGAAACACCATATATTTT.

The chain recombines TRBV28 with TRBJ2-7, with D possibly matching TRBD2 (6 bases). Per germline, CDR1 MDHEN and CDR2 SYDVKM. This CDR3 contains 20 residues. Trimming removed 1 base at V and 4 bases at J, with 29 bases between. CDR3 residues: CASSLFRFLGGFGSGYEQYF. The CDR3 region has the DNA TGTGCCAGCAGTTTATTTCGGTTTCTGGGGGGTTTCGGATCCGGTTACGAGCAGTACTTC.

The chain combines TRBV5-1 with TRBJ1-3; no firm D call. In germline, CDR1 is SGHRS, CDR2 YFSETQ. The CDR3 runs 12 residues. Trimming took 0 bases from V and 9 from J, leaving 7 bases between them. The CDR3 here is CASSLDTGTIYF. Written as DNA, the CDR3 is TGCGCCAGCAGCTTGGATACGGGCACCATATATTTT.

The V call is TRBV28, the J call TRBJ1-6; D gene uncertain. Germline assignment: CDR1 MDHEN and CDR2 SYDVKM. V dropped 7 bases and J dropped 14 bases, with 15 bases sitting between them. This CDR3 has 12 amino acids. The CDR3 DNA is TGTGCCAGCACCCCTCCCGGGAGGGCCCTCCACTTT. This translates into CASTPPGRALHF.

The chain employs TRBV19 and TRBJ1-3, with D possibly matching TRBD1 (5 bases). Trimming shortened V by 3 bases and J by 2 bases, and 11 bases separated the two germline ends. Germline loops: CDR1 LNHDA, CDR2 SQIVND (reference sequence). The CDR3 runs 15 residues. The CDR3 bases are TGTGCCAGTAGTATGAGTGGGGACCCTGGAAACACCATATATTTT. This translates into CASSMSGDPGNTIYF.

This clone was recorded a few times. The genes are TRBV28 and TRBJ1-2; a weak D match, TRBD1 (6 bases). This CDR3 region has 13 residues. CDR1 is MDHEN and CDR2 is SYDVKM in the germline V gene. V lost 3 bases to trimming and J lost 6 bases, with 11 bases between them. The CDR3 loop is CASSFAGADGYTF. In nucleotides, the CDR3 is TGTGCCAGCAGTTTTGCAGGGGCAGATGGCTACACCTTC.

The chain carries TRBV2 and TRBJ2-1; 9 nucleotides line up with TRBD1. The V gene end was trimmed by 2 bases and the J gene end by 10 bases; junction bases not matched to a gene: 6. The CDR3 sequence is 14 residues long. The germline gives CDR1 SNHLY, CDR2 FYNNEI. The DNA of the CDR3 is TGTGCCAGCAGTGAATTGGGACAGGGTTGGGAGCAGTTCTTC. It translates to CASSELGQGWEQFF. Drawing the rest from reference TRBV2 and TRBJ2-1, the complete variable domain is EPEVTQTPSHQVTQMGQEVILRCVPISNHLYFYWYRQILGQKVEFLVSFYNNEISEKSEIFDDQFSVERPDGSNFTLKIRSTKLEDSAMYFCASSELGQGWEQFFGPGTRLTVL.

V is TRBV27 and J is TRBJ2-2; D is tentatively TRBD1 or TRBD2 (5 bases each). Trimming took 6 bases from V and 6 from J, leaving 11 bases between them. Germline CDR1 and CDR2: MNHEY and SMNVEV (reference sequence). The CDR3 is 13 amino acids. In DNA form, the CDR3 reads TGTGCCAGCAGCTGGGGACGCGCCGGGGAGCTGTTTTTT. It specifies CASSWGRAGELFF.

This sequence joins TRBV7-8 and TRBJ1-4, with 8 bases aligning to TRBD1. Trimming removed 6 bases from V and 4 bases from J; junction bases left unmatched: 7. CDR1 and CDR2 (germline): SGHVS, FQNEAQ. The CDR3 runs 15 residues. CDR3 protein: CASRSAGQGNEKLFF. In nucleotides, the CDR3 is TGTGCCAGCAGATCCGCCGGACAGGGTAATGAAAAACTGTTTTTT.

This clone appeared many times. The chain's CDR3 is CASSPSSGELFF. DNA of the CDR3: TGTGCCAGCAGCCCGAGTTCCGGGGAGCTGTTTTTT. This sequence joins TRBV7-3 and TRBJ2-2; D uncertain. Trimming pared 5 bases from V and 6 bases from J, leaving 7 bases between. CDR1 is SGHTA and CDR2 is FQGTGA in the germline V gene. CDR3 length: 12 residues.

V gene TRBV14 combines with J gene TRBJ2-1; TRBD2 aligns across 7 bases. CDR1 and CDR2 (germline): SGHDN, FVKESK. The CDR3 is made up of 14 amino acids. With V trimmed by 1 base and J by 10 bases, 7 bases remained unmatched. The CDR3 DNA reads TGTGCCAGCAGCCAAGTAACTTCTAGCGGAGAGCAGTTCTTC. This encodes CASSQVTSSGEQFF.

The chain is built from TRBV7-9 and TRBJ2-1; D uncertain. The length of the CDR3 is 15 residues. Germline V lookup: CDR1 SEHNR, CDR2 FQNEAQ (reference sequence). Trimming shortened V by 5 bases and J by 0 bases, and 11 bases separated the two germline ends. CDR3 nucleotide sequence: TGTGCCAGCAGCCGTAACATAGGCTCCTACAATGAGCAGTTCTTC. As protein: CASSRNIGSYNEQFF.

By sample share, this clone is medium-sized (0.01 to 0.1%). The rearrangement links TRBV6-4 to TRBJ1-1; 7 nucleotides align to TRBD1. This CDR3 is 14 amino acids long. Germline V CDR1 and CDR2: MRHNA, SNTAGT. With V trimmed by 0 bases and J by 10 bases, 8 bases remained unmatched. The CDR3: CASSDSIETGRAFF. For the CDR3, the DNA is TGTGCCAGCAGTGACTCGATTGAGACAGGGAGAGCTTTCTTT.

This sequence joins TRBV28 and TRBJ2-2; D unclear. Germline lookup yields CDR1 MDHEN and CDR2 SYDVKM. The CDR3 loop spans 16 amino acids. The V gene lost 3 bases and the J gene lost 5 bases, with 16 bases spanning the gap. CDR3 in DNA: TGTGCCAGCAGTTTGACCCCCCCTCCCGGGACCGGGGAGCTGTTTTTT. Translated, it gives CASSLTPPPGTGELFF.

V usage is TRBV9 and J usage is TRBJ1-2; D is ambiguous. Germline V gene lookup returns CDR1 SGDLS and CDR2 YYNGEE. This CDR3 spans 13 amino acids. Trimming shortened V by 0 bases and J by 2 bases, and 5 bases separated the two germline ends. DNA for the CDR3: TGTGCCAGCAGCGTAGTCGAGAACTATGGCTACACCTTC. Its protein is CASSVVENYGYTF.

CDR3 residues: CATSRDLGGSGSYEQYF. Here the CDR3 DNA reads TGTGCCACCAGCAGAGATCTAGGCGGGAGTGGCTCCTACGAGCAGTACTTC. The V call is TRBV15, the J call TRBJ2-5; 7 bases are shared with TRBD2. The J call may not be correct, given that the DNA end is closer to TRBJ2-7. From germline, CDR1 is LNHNV and CDR2 YYDKDF (reference sequence). This CDR3 region has 17 residues.

The CDR3, as DNA: TGTGCCACATTAAGGACTAGCGGGATTAATGAGCAGTTCTTC. Its protein is CATLRTSGINEQFF. V gene TRBV30 combines with J gene TRBJ2-1; 12 nucleotides match TRBD2. Germline CDR1 is GTSNPN and CDR2 is SVGIG (reference sequence). The V gene end was trimmed by 8 bases and the J gene end by 7 bases; junction bases not matched to a gene: 9. The CDR3 contains 14 residues.

This clone was detected only a few times. This chain uses TRBV30 with TRBJ1-6; the D is unclear. Germline CDR1 and CDR2: GTSNPN and SVGIG (reference sequence). CDR3 length: 11 amino acids. Trimming stripped 3 bases from V and 7 bases from J, with 4 bases between. CDR3 sequence reads: CAWRENSPLHF. The CDR3 coding sequence is TGTGCCTGGAGGGAGAATTCACCCCTCCACTTT.